A selection of T cell receptor beta chains follows, all from one sample in a study of T cell responses to AZD1222 COVID-19 vaccine. Here immunoSEQ multiplex PCR was the method, and the copy in TCRdb shows in-frame clones only, minus some. The sample consists of around 130,000 clones, 86% of them appearing once. The sample here was peripheral blood, taken on day 0 of AZD1222 vaccination. These receptor sequences come from an adult in good health. The CDR3 runs from the conserved cysteine through the conserved F or W. Each record gives: J gene, clone size, CDR3 length, D gene, V gene, CDR3 DNA, CDR3 protein. A D gene is named only where the DNA matches it firmly. Part of the rows lack a size; the others show once, few, many or a class for expanded clones.

TRBJ1-2 NA 13 NA TRBV19 TGTGCCAGTAGGCAGAGTTACAACTATGGCTACACCTTC CASRQSYNYGYTF
TRBJ1-5 NA 15 NA TRBV27 TGTGCCAGCAGGCCCCACCAGGGAAACAATCAGCCCCAGCATTTT CASRPHQGNNQPQHF
TRBJ2-7 once 15 TRBD2 TRBV2 TGTGCCAGCAGTGAAGGACTAGCGGGTTTCTACGAGCAGTACTTC CASSEGLAGFYEQYF
TRBJ2-5 few 15 NA TRBV6-1 TGTGCCAGCAGTGAAGTCCACGGATTGCAAGAGACCCAGTACTTC CASSEVHGLQETQYF
TRBJ1-2 NA 15 NA TRBV27 TGTGCCAGCAGTTCCGGGTCCGAAAACCTCTATGGCTACACCTTC CASSSGSENLYGYTF
TRBJ2-1 NA 14 NA TRBV7-2 TGTGCCAGCAGCTTAGCGCGGGCGTCCAATGAGCAGTTCTTC CASSLARASNEQFF
TRBJ1-1 NA 13 NA TRBV5-4 TGTGCCAGCAGCTTAGGGACCGGCACTGAAGCTTTCTTT CASSLGTGTEAFF
TRBJ1-6 NA 19 NA TRBV27 TGTGCCAGCAGTTTATCATACAACGACAGGAGCTCCTATAATTCACCCCTCCACTTT CASSLSYNDRSSYNSPLHF
TRBJ1-5 NA 15 TRBD1 TRBV6-5 TGTGCCAGCAGTTACTCAAGACAGGGCCATCAGCCCCAGCATTTT CASSYSRQGHQPQHF
TRBJ1-5 NA 15 TRBD1 TRBV9 TGTGCCAGCAGCGGGACAGGCCTTAGCAATCAGCCCCAGCATTTT CASSGTGLSNQPQHF
TRBJ1-4 few 16 NA TRBV7-2 TGTGCCAGCAGCTTAGGAGGGGACACAACTAATGAAAAACTGTTTTTT CASSLGGDTTNEKLFF
TRBJ1-2 NA 12 NA TRBV6-5 TGTGCCAGCAGGGAGGCTATCTATGGCTACACCTTC CASREAIYGYTF
TRBJ1-2 NA 13 TRBD1 TRBV19 TGTGCCAGTAGTCGTGGGACAGTGTATGGCTACACCTTC CASSRGTVYGYTF
TRBJ2-1 NA 14 NA TRBV2 TGTGCCAGCAGTGAAGCGGGAAACTACAATGAGCAGTTCTTC CASSEAGNYNEQFF
TRBJ1-5 NA 14 TRBD1 TRBV3-1/TRBV3-2 TGTGCCAGCAGCAAAGAGGACAGGAATATGCCCCAGCATTTT CASSKEDRNMPQHF
TRBJ2-3 once 14 TRBD2 TRBV19 TGTGCCAGTAGTGTTACTAGCGGGAGGGATACGCAGTATTTT CASSVTSGRDTQYF
TRBJ2-1 NA 16 NA TRBV18 TGTGCCAGCTCACGCACCGGGACAATGGGCCACAATGAGCAGTTCTTC CASSRTGTMGHNEQFF
TRBJ1-2 NA 14 NA TRBV6-6 TGTGCCAGCAGTTACTCGCCCCTCAGCTATGGCTACACCTTC CASSYSPLSYGYTF
TRBJ1-4 NA 16 TRBD1 TRBV11-2 TGTGCCAGCAGCTCGACAGGGCTTTCAACTAATGAAAAACTGTTTTTT CASSSTGLSTNEKLFF
TRBJ2-5 NA 16 TRBD1 TRBV11-2 TGTGCCAGCAGCCGCACGGGACAGGGAAAAAAAGAGACCCAGTACTTC CASSRTGQGKKETQYF
TRBJ2-7 NA 14 NA TRBV4-3 TGCGCCAGCAGTCAAGATCGACAGGCTCGCGAGCAGTACTTC CASSQDRQAREQYF
TRBJ2-1 NA 15 TRBD1 TRBV7-8 TGTGCCAGCAGCTCGGAAAACAGGGGATACAATGAGCAGTTCTTC CASSSENRGYNEQFF
TRBJ2-5 NA 15 TRBD1 TRBV5-6 TGTGCCAGCAGCACGGGGGGACAGGGAGGAGAGACCCAGTACTTC CASSTGGQGGETQYF
TRBJ1-2 NA 12 NA TRBV7-9 TGTGCCAGCAGCTTAGAGGGCAGTGGCTACACCTTC CASSLEGSGYTF
TRBJ1-1 NA 14 NA TRBV24-1 TGTGCCACCAGTGATTCAGGGGTGAGCACTGAAGCTTTCTTT CATSDSGVSTEAFF
TRBJ1-5 once 19 NA TRBV12-2 TGTGCAAGTCGCTTACATCCGGGACACCGCGTTTCTAGCAATCAGCCCCAGCATTTT CASRLHPGHRVSSNQPQHF
TRBJ1-2 NA 20 TRBD1 TRBV6-2/TRBV6-3 TGTGCCAGCAGTTACTCGATGGGGCTAACCGGGACAGGGGGCCGGCATGGCTACACCTTC CASSYSMGLTGTGGRHGYTF
TRBJ2-3 once 14 TRBD2 TRBV6-4 TGTGCCAGCAGCGCTAGCGGAGACACAGATACGCAGTATTTT CASSASGDTDTQYF
TRBJ2-7 NA 14 NA TRBV3-1/TRBV3-2 TGTGCCAGCAGCCAAGATCCAGGGTTGAACGAGCAGTACTTC CASSQDPGLNEQYF
TRBJ2-1 NA 15 NA TRBV21-1 TGTGCCAGCAGCAAAGCCGAGCGGGGGTACAATGAGCAGTTCTTC CASSKAERGYNEQFF
TRBJ2-5 NA 14 TRBD1 TRBV9 TGTGCCAGCAGCGGGACAGGGCCCGGAGAGACCCAGTACTTC CASSGTGPGETQYF
TRBJ2-5 NA 13 NA TRBV30 TGTGCCTGGAGTGATGGGGCATCGGAGACCCAGTACTTC CAWSDGASETQYF
TRBJ2-5 few 13 NA TRBV11-2 TGTGCCAGCAGCTGGACGGGCGCGGAGACCCAGTACTTC CASSWTGAETQYF
TRBJ2-3 NA 13 NA TRBV5-4 TGTGCCAGCAGCTTGGGGAGCACAGATACGCAGTATTTT CASSLGSTDTQYF
TRBJ1-4 few 14 NA TRBV7-9 TGTGCCAGCAGCTTGGGCAGGCTTAATGAAAAACTGTTTTTT CASSLGRLNEKLFF
TRBJ2-7 NA 16 NA TRBV21-1 TGTGCCACCATCATCAAGGGGGACACCTCCTCCTACGAGCAGTACTTC CATIIKGDTSSYEQYF
TRBJ1-1 few 17 NA TRBV5-8 TGTGCCAGCAGCGGGGGGACTTACAGGGAATGGGACACTGAAGCTTTCTTT CASSGGTYREWDTEAFF